This T cell receptor beta chain was retrieved from a study of response to subunit inactivated influenza vaccine. From the RT-PCR reads, TCRdb called clonotypes with MiXCR, one entry per CDR3 protein. This table holds 560,000 or so distinct CDR3 sequences, 7.6% found once. Trimming removed 3 bases at V and 0 bases at J, with 8 bases between. Germline V gene sequence: CDR1 DFQATT, CDR2 SNEGSKA (reference sequence). The CDR3 has 13 residues. This clonotype was detected a few times. Its antigen is as yet unknown. Study-wide results and limits: Authors suggested each seasonal influenza vaccination recruits few new T cells.

The clonotype comes from a man between 50 and 75 years old who received an inactivated influenza vaccine. Sequenced here: PBMCs from blood, sampled less than 30 months after vaccination. The chain couples TRBV20-1 to TRBJ1-1, with D hard to call. The CDR3 coding sequence is TGCAGTGCTAGTAAGCAGTTGAACACTGAAGCTTTCTTT. Encoded protein: CSASKQLNTEAFF.